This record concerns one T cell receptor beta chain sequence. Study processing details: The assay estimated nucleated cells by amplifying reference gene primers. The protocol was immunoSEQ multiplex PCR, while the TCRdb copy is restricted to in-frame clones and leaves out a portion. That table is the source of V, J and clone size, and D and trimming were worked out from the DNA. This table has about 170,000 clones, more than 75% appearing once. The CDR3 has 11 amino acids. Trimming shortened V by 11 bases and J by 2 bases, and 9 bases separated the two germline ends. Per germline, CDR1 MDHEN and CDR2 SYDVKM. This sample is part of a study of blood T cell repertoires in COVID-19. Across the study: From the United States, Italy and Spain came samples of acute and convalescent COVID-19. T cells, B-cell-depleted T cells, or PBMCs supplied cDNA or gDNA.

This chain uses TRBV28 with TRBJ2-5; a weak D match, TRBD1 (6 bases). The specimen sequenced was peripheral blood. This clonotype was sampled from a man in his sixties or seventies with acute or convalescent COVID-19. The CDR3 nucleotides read TGTGCCGGTGGACAGCAAGAGACCCAGTACTTC. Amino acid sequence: CAGGQQETQYF.